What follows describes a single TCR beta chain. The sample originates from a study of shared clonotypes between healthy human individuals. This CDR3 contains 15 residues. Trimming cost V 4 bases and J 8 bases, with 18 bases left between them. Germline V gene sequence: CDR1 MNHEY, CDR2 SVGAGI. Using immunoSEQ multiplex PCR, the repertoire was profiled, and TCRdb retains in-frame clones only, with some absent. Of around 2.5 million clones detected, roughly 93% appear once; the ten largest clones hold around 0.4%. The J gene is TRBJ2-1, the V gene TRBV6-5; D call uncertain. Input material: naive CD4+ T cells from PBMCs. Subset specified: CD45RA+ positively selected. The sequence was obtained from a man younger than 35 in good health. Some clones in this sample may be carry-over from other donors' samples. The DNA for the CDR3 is TGTGCCAGCAGTTTCCCCCTTGACCGTAAAGATGAGCAGTTCTTC. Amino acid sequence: CASSFPLDRKDEQFF.